This TCR beta chain was obtained from a study of Ad26.COV2.S vaccination and SARS-CoV-2 variants. Study at large: Intramuscular Ad26.COV2.S at 5x10^10 or 1x10^11 viral particles.

The CDR3 runs to 15 residues. Trimming shortened V by 6 bases and J by 2 bases, and 15 bases separated the two germline ends. Per the germline V gene, CDR1 is MGHRA and CDR2 is YSYEKL. Study observations and caveats: Analyses that measured TCR breadth and depth may have underestimated total T cell responses.

Treatment described: 19 received Ad26.COV2.S at low or high dose, single or two shots; a few received placebo; per-sample allocation not given. Each sample was drawn 63 days after the first injection (of vaccine or placebo). Of note for this clone: Its antigen is still unknown.

Clones were sequenced by immunoSEQ multiplex PCR, and TCRdb holds only the in-frame ones, with some missing. The sample comprises about 440,000 clones, roughly 87% of which are singletons, and about 4.5% rests with the top ten. The sequence derives from a person between 18 and 59 years old who received the Ad26.COV2.S COVID-19 vaccine or a placebo. The genes are TRBV4-1 and TRBJ2-3; perhaps D is TRBD1 or TRBD2 (5 bases each). The source material was peripheral blood, sampled in a trial of Ad26.COV2.S vaccine versus placebo. The CDR3 nucleotides are TGCGCCAGCAGGGCCGCTGGGGGATACACAGATACGCAGTATTTT. Protein product: CASRAAGGYTDTQYF.